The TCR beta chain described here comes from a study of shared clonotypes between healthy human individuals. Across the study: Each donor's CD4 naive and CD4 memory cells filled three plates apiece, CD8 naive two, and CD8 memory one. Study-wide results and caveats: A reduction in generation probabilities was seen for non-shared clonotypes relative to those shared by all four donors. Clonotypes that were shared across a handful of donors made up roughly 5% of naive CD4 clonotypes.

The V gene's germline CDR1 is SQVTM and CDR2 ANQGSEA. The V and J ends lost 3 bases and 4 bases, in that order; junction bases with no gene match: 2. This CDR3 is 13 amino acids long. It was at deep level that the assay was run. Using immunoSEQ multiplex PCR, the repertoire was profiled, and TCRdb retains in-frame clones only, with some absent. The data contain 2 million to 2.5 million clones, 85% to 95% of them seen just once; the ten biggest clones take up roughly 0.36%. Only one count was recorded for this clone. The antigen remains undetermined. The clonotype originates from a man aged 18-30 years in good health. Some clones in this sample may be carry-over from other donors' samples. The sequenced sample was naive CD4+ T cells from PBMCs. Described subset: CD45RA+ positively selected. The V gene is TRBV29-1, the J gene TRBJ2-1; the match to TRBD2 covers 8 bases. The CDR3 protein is CSVESSGYNEQFF. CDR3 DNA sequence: TGCAGCGTTGAGTCTAGCGGGTACAATGAGCAGTTCTTC.